This T cell receptor beta chain was recorded in a study of T cells after yellow fever vaccination. The study's findings and limits: Booster samples showed a return of most primary-vaccination clones (almost 97% CD4, approximately 85% CD8). One caveat is that FACS-sorted repertoires could contain abundant clonotypes contaminating from the bulk population.

Each CDR3 protein is one row after TCRdb ran MiXCR on the 5' RACE reads. The sample shows 200,000 to 250,000 distinct CDR3 sequences, 6.9% of them seen only once. V lost 3 bases, J lost 4 bases, and 13 bases lay in between. This CDR3 spans 14 amino acids. Germline V gene sequence: CDR1 SGHRS, CDR2 YFSETQ. A few counts support this clonotype. Its antigen is currently unknown. Sequenced here: CD4+ T cells sorted from PBMCs, sampled 15 days after the yellow fever booster vaccination. The chain is built from TRBV5-1 and TRBJ1-1; maybe TRBD1 (5 bases). The sequence was obtained from a young man who received the YFV17D yellow fever vaccine. The CDR3 DNA follows: TGCGCCAGCAGCTCAGAGGGGCGTCTCACTGAAGCTTTCTTT. It is translated as CASSSEGRLTEAFF.